These 14 T cell receptor beta chains were sequenced from one sample in a study of spatial heterogeneity in lung cancer. TCRdb passed the 5' RACE reads through MiXCR, listing each CDR3 protein once. The data contain under 11,000 distinct CDR3 sequences, 3% to 5% of them singletons. Regarding time point: sample taken at primary tumor resection. Tumor, nontumor lung or frozen PBMC supplied whole RNA, sequenced without sorting. This sample comprised normal lung tissue next to the tumor, obtained at surgery. Receptor source: a male donor with early-stage non-small cell lung cancer.

This clonotype appeared a few times. This chain uses TRBV2 with TRBJ1-5; D possibly corresponds to TRBD1 (6 bases). The CDR3 has 14 amino acids. Trimming cost V 2 bases and J 4 bases, with 9 bases left between them. The germline V gene encodes CDR1 SNHLY and CDR2 FYNNEI. Here the CDR3 reads CASSEKGGNQPQHF. The CDR3 bases are TGTGCCAGCAGTGAAAAAGGGGGGAATCAGCCCCAGCATTTT.

This clonotype occurred many times. This chain joins TRBV6-6 and TRBJ2-2, with 8 bases fitting TRBD2. CDR3 length: 14 residues. Germline CDR1 MNHNY, CDR2 SVGAGI (reference sequence). The V gene end was trimmed by 6 bases and the J gene end by 6 bases; junction bases not matched to a gene: 6. As DNA, the CDR3 is TGTGCCAGCAGGGGACTAGGAAGGGCCGGGGAGCTGTTTTTT. It translates to CASRGLGRAGELFF.

The J gene is TRBJ1-3, the V gene TRBV2; D ambiguous. V lost 8 bases and J lost 0, with 11 bases in between. Per germline, CDR1 SNHLY and CDR2 FYNNEI. The CDR3 totals 14 residues. Here the CDR3 DNA reads TGTGCCAGCGTCCGAGGGAGCTCTGGAAACACCATATATTTT. Amino acids: CASVRGSSGNTIYF. Full variable domain (missing parts from reference TRBV2 and TRBJ1-3): EPEVTQTPSHQVTQMGQEVILRCVPISNHLYFYWYRQILGQKVEFLVSFYNNEISEKSEIFDDQFSVERPDGSNFTLKIRSTKLEDSAMYFCASVRGSSGNTIYFGEGSWLTVV.

This clonotype was seen at least ten times. The rearrangement uses TRBV5-1 and TRBJ2-7, with 11 bases matching TRBD1. This CDR3 is built from 14 residues. Germline loops: CDR1 SGHRS, CDR2 YFSETQ. V lost 3 bases to trimming and J lost 5 bases; unmatched junction nucleotides: 4. The CDR3 sequence: CASSYRTGGDEQYF. DNA for the CDR3: TGCGCCAGCAGCTACCGGACAGGGGGCGACGAGCAGTACTTC.

This clonotype was seen many times. This chain joins TRBV4-1 and TRBJ2-3, with no clear D. The CDR3 is 15 residues long. Germline V gene lookup returns CDR1 MGHRA and CDR2 YSYEKL. Trimming took off 0 bases at V and 4 bases at J, with 11 bases between the two ends. CDR3 bases: TGCGCCAGCAGCCAAGAGATAGGATCCGCAGATACGCAGTATTTT. It codes for CASSQEIGSADTQYF.

Ten or more counts support this clonotype. V usage is TRBV12-3 or TRBV12-4 and J usage is TRBJ2-3; D gene ambiguous. CDR3 size: 15 residues. With 3 bases removed from V and 2 bases from J, the gap between germline ends came to 12 bases. The CDR3 reads CASSFPTAITDTQYF. For the CDR3, the DNA is TGTGCCAGCAGTTTCCCGACGGCTATCACAGATACGCAGTATTTT.

This clonotype has at least ten counts. The chain is built from TRBV4-2 and TRBJ2-3; TRBD2 aligns across 10 bases. CDR1 and CDR2 (germline): LGHNA, YNFKEQ. CDR3 length: 16 amino acids. J lost 4 bases, V lost 1 base, and 5 bases had no gene match. CDR3 protein: CASSQAASGSADTQYF. In nucleotides, the CDR3 is TGTGCCAGCAGCCAAGCGGCTAGCGGGAGTGCAGATACGCAGTATTTT.

By sample share, this clonotype is medium-sized. One end of the junction fails to match germline, which may point to a read error. This rearrangement joins TRBV27 to TRBJ1-1; D might be TRBD1 (5 bases). The CDR3 spans 16 residues. Germline V lookup: CDR1 MNHEY, CDR2 SMNVEV (reference sequence). CDR3: CASSLKGYKTDTEAFF. The CDR3 bases are TGTGCCAGCAGTTTAAAGGGGTATAAGACGGACACTGAAGCCTTCTTT.

At least ten counts were recorded for this clonotype. J is TRBJ2-7 and V is TRBV7-9, with a tentative D call TRBD2 (6 bases). CDR1 and CDR2 from the germline V gene are SEHNR and FQNEAQ (reference sequence). V dropped 1 base and J dropped 5 bases, with 12 bases sitting between them. The CDR3 is 14 residues long. The CDR3 reads CASSLGDFANEQYF. The CDR3 nucleotides are TGTGCCAGCAGCTTAGGGGACTTCGCTAACGAGCAGTACTTC.

This clonotype has a count of ten or more. The CDR3 reads CASSRRGEDPNEQFF. CDR3 bases: TGTGCCAGCAGCCGAAGAGGAGAGGATCCAAATGAGCAGTTCTTC. J is TRBJ2-1 and V is TRBV4-2, with D unclear. Germline V CDR1 and CDR2: LGHNA, YNFKEQ. V lost 4 bases and J 7 bases, leaving 17 bases between the germline ends. The CDR3 loop spans 15 amino acids.

This clonotype was found many times. The chain recombines TRBV29-1 with TRBJ2-2, with 7 bases fitting TRBD1. The CDR3 contains 14 residues. The germline V gene encodes CDR1 SQVTM and CDR2 ANQGSEA. The CDR3 DNA is TGCAGTGCCGGGACAGCCAGATTAACCGGGGAGCTGTTTTTT. Translating it yields CSAGTARLTGELFF.

The sample holds many counts of this clonotype. The V gene is TRBV20-1, the J gene TRBJ2-1, with a possible D match to TRBD2 (5 bases). The length of the CDR3 is 15 residues. The germline V and J ends were trimmed by 0 bases and 2 bases, with 11 bases remaining between them. Germline V lookup: CDR1 DFQATT, CDR2 SNEGSKA (reference sequence). The CDR3 reads CSARDLSGTYNEQFF. The CDR3 nucleotides read TGCAGTGCTAGAGATCTAAGCGGAACCTACAATGAGCAGTTCTTC.

The chain has TRBV6-5 and TRBJ2-3, with TRBD2 matching over 8 bases. J lost 7 bases, V lost 0 bases, and 9 bases had no gene match. The length of the CDR3 is 16 residues. Germline V lookup: CDR1 MNHEY, CDR2 SVGAGI. The CDR3 spells CASSYSIRGGRNTQYF. The CDR3 region has the DNA TGTGCCAGCAGTTACTCGATCCGGGGGGGAAGGAATACGCAGTATTTT.

This clonotype was recorded at least ten times. The gene calls are TRBV18 and TRBJ2-2; possibly TRBD2 for D (5 bases). Germline assignment: CDR1 KGHSH and CDR2 LQKENI. The CDR3 consists of 16 residues. Deletions cut 1 base from V and 0 bases from J, with 9 bases between. The CDR3 sequence is CASSPRSGSNTGELFF. CDR3 DNA: TGTGCCAGCTCACCACGCAGCGGTTCGAACACCGGGGAGCTGTTTTTT.